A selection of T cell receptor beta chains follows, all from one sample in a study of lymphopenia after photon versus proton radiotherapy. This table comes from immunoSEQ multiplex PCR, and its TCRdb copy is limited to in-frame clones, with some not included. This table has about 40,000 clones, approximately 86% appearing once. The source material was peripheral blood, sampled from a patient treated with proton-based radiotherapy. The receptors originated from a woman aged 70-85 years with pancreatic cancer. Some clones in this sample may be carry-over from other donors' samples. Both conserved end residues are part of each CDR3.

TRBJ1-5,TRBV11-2,CASSQDRQPQHF
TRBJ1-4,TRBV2,CASSVGIEKLFF
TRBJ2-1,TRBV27,CASSLNHPADPFYNEQFF
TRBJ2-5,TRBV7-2,CASSWLSWGETQYF
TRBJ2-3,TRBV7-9,CASSLGSGTDTQYF
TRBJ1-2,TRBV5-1,CASSLGGNPDYGYTF
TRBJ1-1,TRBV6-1,CASSDYLGQNTEAFF
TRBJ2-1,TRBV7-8,CASYLAEQTYNEQFF
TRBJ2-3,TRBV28,CASSLSLAVSDTQYF
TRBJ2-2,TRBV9,CASSVEGNTGELFF
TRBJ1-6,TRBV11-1,CASSSLLQGTSPLHF
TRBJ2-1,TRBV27,CATFPGTSNYNEQFF
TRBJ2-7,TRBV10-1,CASTTGRFYEQYF
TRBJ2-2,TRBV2,CASSGGWGYTGELFF
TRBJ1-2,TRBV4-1,CASSQDQTGAGGYTF
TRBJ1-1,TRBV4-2,CASSQGPSEAFF
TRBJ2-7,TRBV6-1,CASHLSSYEQYF
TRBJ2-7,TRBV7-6,CASSRTSDSSYEQYF
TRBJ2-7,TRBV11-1,CASSLGRTSSYEQYF
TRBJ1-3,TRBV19,CASRNTGILSGNTIYF
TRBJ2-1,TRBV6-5,CASSYLGSQYNEQFF
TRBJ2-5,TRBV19,CASSIAAGQETQYF
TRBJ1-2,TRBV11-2,CASSLVAGVNYGYTF
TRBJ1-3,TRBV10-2,CASSELGAEGNTIYF
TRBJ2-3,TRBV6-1,CASSEDSPSTDTQYF
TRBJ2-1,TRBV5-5,CASSPGLTRYNEQFF